These T cell receptor beta chains were read from a single sample in a study of T-cell memory formation after mild COVID-19. TCRdb reprocessed the 5' RACE reads via MiXCR and lists one record per CDR3 protein. In the table there are 550,000 to 700,000 distinct CDR3 sequences, approximately 18% of which are singletons. Sequenced input: PBMCs or a T cell subset sorted from them (not recorded which). The receptors derive from an adult woman who had mild COVID-19 (a few samples of this study predate the infection). Cell type and time point are not known. Each CDR3 is given with its conserved first and last residue. D genes are given only for firm matches. Size is stated for part of the rows, as once, few or many counts, or as a class when the clone is expanded.

TRBV12-3/TRBV12-4	TRBJ2-7	many	TRBD2	CASSLGAGGPYEQYF	TGTGCCAGCAGTTTGGGAGCGGGGGGGCCCTACGAGCAGTACTTC
TRBV5-1	TRBJ2-7	NA	NA	CASSGPDRIEQYF	TGCGCCAGCAGCGGACCCGACAGGATCGAGCAGTACTTC
TRBV24-1	TRBJ2-1	NA	NA	CATSDFRDRNSYNEQFF	TGTGCCACCAGTGATTTCAGGGACCGTAACTCCTACAATGAGCAGTTCTTC
TRBV5-1	TRBJ2-3	many	NA	CASSLGHSTDTQYF	TGCGCCAGCAGCTTGGGACATAGCACAGATACGCAGTATTTT
TRBV24-1	TRBJ2-3	NA	NA	CATSDLPGSGTDTQYF	TGTGCCACCAGTGATTTACCGGGATCGGGAACAGATACGCAGTATTTT
TRBV5-1	TRBJ2-7	NA	TRBD2	CASSLTSGGNYEQYF	TGCGCCAGCAGTTTGACTAGCGGGGGTAACTACGAGCAGTACTTC
TRBV19	TRBJ2-2	NA	TRBD2	CASWASAGGRTGELFF	TGTGCCAGTTGGGCCTCGGCGGGAGGGAGGACCGGGGAGCTGTTTTTT
TRBV7-9	TRBJ2-2	few	NA	CASSLVGLGDGELFF	TGTGCCAGCAGCTTAGTAGGTTTAGGCGACGGGGAGCTGTTTTTT
TRBV20-1	TRBJ2-2	once	NA	CSARMPGRITGELFF	TGCAGTGCTAGAATGCCGGGGAGGATCACCGGGGAGCTGTTTTTT
TRBV20-1	TRBJ2-1	few	TRBD2	CSARDPSGRTNEQFF	TGCAGTGCTAGAGATCCTAGCGGGAGAACAAATGAGCAGTTCTTC
TRBV7-9	TRBJ2-7	few	NA	CASSSGSLEQYF	TGTGCCAGCAGCTCGGGGAGTCTCGAGCAGTACTTC
TRBV12-3/TRBV12-4	TRBJ1-4	few	TRBD1	CASTLTGPNEKLFF	TGTGCCAGCACCTTGACAGGGCCTAATGAAAAACTGTTTTTT
TRBV7-9	TRBJ2-7	NA	NA	CASSPTYLGTPYEQYF	TGTGCCAGCAGCCCTACCTATCTAGGGACACCCTACGAGCAGTACTTC
TRBV5-1	TRBJ1-2	NA	NA	CASSLVVERGYTF	TGCGCCAGCAGCTTGGTTGTGGAAAGAGGCTACACCTTC
TRBV20-1	TRBJ1-2	NA	NA	CSARDSGREVGGYTF	TGCAGTGCTAGAGACTCCGGCAGAGAAGTAGGTGGCTACACCTTC
TRBV19	TRBJ2-2	many	NA	CASSIPPGELFF	TGTGCCAGTAGTATTCCGCCCGGGGAGCTGTTTTTT
TRBV5-1	TRBJ2-1	few	NA	CASSPEGSPYNEQFF	TGCGCCAGCAGCCCGGAGGGGAGTCCCTACAATGAGCAGTTCTTC
TRBV12-3/TRBV12-4	TRBJ2-1	few	NA	CASRLRGVGYNEQFF	TGTGCCAGCAGACTCAGGGGTGTGGGTTACAATGAGCAGTTCTTC
TRBV7-6	TRBJ2-1	few	TRBD1	CASSLAGGQVGNEQFF	TGTGCCAGCAGCTTAGCGGGGGGACAGGTCGGGAATGAGCAGTTCTTC